This T cell receptor (beta chain) was documented in a study of T cell responses to AZD1222 COVID-19 vaccine. Trimming stripped 3 bases from V and 5 bases from J, with 17 bases between. This CDR3 contains 15 residues. CDR1 and CDR2 from the germline V gene are MGHRA and YSYEKL. Data came from immunoSEQ multiplex PCR; TCRdb stores just in-frame clones and leaves some out. The sample holds about 110,000 clones, over 85% seen once. The sample was peripheral blood, taken on day 0 of MenACWY control vaccination. The V gene is TRBV4-1, the J gene TRBJ2-7; TRBD1 might be the D (6 bases). This receptor was identified in an adult in good health. The chain's CDR3 is CASSQKIQGRHEQYF. The DNA of the CDR3 is TGCGCCAGCAGCCAGAAGATACAGGGTAGGCACGAGCAGTACTTC.